This entry is about one TCR beta chain. No antigen is known for it. Amplification of TRBV12-4/TRBJ1-2 clonotypes used adaptor-ligated barcode primers. TCRdb analysed the multiplex PCR reads with MiXCR anew, one entry per CDR3 protein. The sample has about 890 distinct CDR3 sequences; 17% are singletons. Germline trimming cut 7 bases from V and 5 bases from J; bases unmatched to any gene: 5. The CDR3 is 13 amino acids. Treg sorting used a CD4+CD25+CD127-/low gate. General observations from the study: Greatest tumor Treg TCR overlap was with tumor naive CD4+ cells.

This rearrangement joins TRBV12-3 or TRBV12-4 to TRBJ1-2; 9 bases agree with TRBD1. The clonotype comes from a female donor with breast cancer. Source material: Tregs sorted from blood. The CDR3 sequence: CASNPGTGYGYTF. The CDR3 DNA sequence: TGTGCCAGCAATCCCGGGACAGGGTATGGCTACACCTTC.